The 24 T cell receptor beta chains below all came from one sample that was sequenced in a study of blood T cell repertoires in COVID-19. This table comes from immunoSEQ multiplex PCR, and its TCRdb copy is limited to in-frame clones, with some not included. The profile shows around 200,000 clones, 83% of them singletons. Sequencing was carried out using peripheral blood. The receptors originated from a woman aged 40 to 50 with active or convalescent COVID-19.

The chain recombines TRBV28 with TRBJ1-1; no reliable D call. V gave up 8 bases and J gave up 5 bases, with 9 bases separating them. The CDR3 runs 11 residues. The V gene's germline CDR1 is MDHEN and CDR2 SYDVKM. CDR3 in amino acids: CASHWRTEAFF. In DNA, the CDR3 is TGTGCCAGCCATTGGAGGACTGAAGCTTTCTTT.

CDR3 amino acids: CASSTGTAFYGYTF. CDR3 nucleotides: TGTGCCAGCAGCACCGGGACAGCATTCTATGGCTACACCTTC. The chain links TRBV14 to TRBJ1-2; TRBD1 matches 7 bases. Looked up from germline, CDR1 is SGHDN and CDR2 is FVKESK. CDR3 length equals 14 residues. The junction had 7 bases not matched to a gene; V was cut back by 5 bases and J by 4 bases.

The chain has TRBV29-1 and TRBJ2-6, with D hard to call. CDR1 is SQVTM, CDR2 ANQGSEA, per germline. This CDR3 comprises 14 residues. Trimming removed 4 bases from V and 0 bases from J, with 7 bases in between. The CDR3 spells CSVASLSGANVLTF. CDR3 DNA sequence: TGCAGCGTTGCCTCCCTCTCTGGGGCCAACGTCCTGACTTTC.

J is TRBJ2-3 and V is TRBV7-3, with D perhaps TRBD1 (6 bases). The CDR3 extends over 15 amino acids. Trimming stripped 2 bases from V and 4 bases from J, with 13 bases between. CDR1 is SGHTA and CDR2 is FQGTGA in the germline V gene. CDR3 loop: CASSLGSRGADTQYF. DNA for the CDR3: TGTGCCAGCAGCTTAGGTTCCAGGGGAGCAGATACGCAGTATTTT.

This sequence joins TRBV19 and TRBJ2-7; possibly TRBD2 for D (5 bases). The CDR3 is 14 amino acids. Trimming left V 5 bases short and J 2 bases short, with 13 bases between. Per germline, CDR1 LNHDA and CDR2 SQIVND (reference sequence). Here the CDR3 reads CASSRLSGTYEQYF. DNA for the CDR3: TGTGCCAGTAGTCGGCTGAGCGGAACCTACGAGCAGTACTTC.

The CDR3 is CASSLGGAGTDTQYF. Here the CDR3 DNA reads TGTGCCAGCAGCTTAGGGGGGGCGGGCACAGATACGCAGTATTTT. The rearrangement uses TRBV5-4 and TRBJ2-3; possibly TRBD2 for D (7 bases). V gave up 2 bases and J gave up 1 base, with 11 bases separating them. The CDR3 is 15 amino acids. Germline V gene sequence: CDR1 SGHNT, CDR2 YYREEE (reference sequence).

J is TRBJ1-1 and V is TRBV12-3 or TRBV12-4, with no clear D. This CDR3 has 10 residues. With 10 bases removed from V and 1 base from J, the gap between germline ends came to 4 bases. DNA of the CDR3: TGTGCCACCGGGAACACTGAAGCTTTCTTT. This sequence encodes CATGNTEAFF.

The CDR3 is CASSLGGQGNTIYF. The CDR3 coding sequence is TGCGCCAGCAGCTTGGGAGGGCAAGGAAACACCATATATTTT. The chain combines TRBV5-1 with TRBJ1-3; D ambiguous. The V gene lost 0 bases and the J gene lost 4 bases, with 8 bases spanning the gap. This CDR3 is built from 14 residues. From germline, CDR1 is SGHRS and CDR2 YFSETQ. Full variable domain (remainder filled in from reference TRBV5-1 and TRBJ1-3): KAGVTQTPRYLIKTRGQQVTLSCSPISGHRSVSWYQQTPGQGLQFLFEYFSETQRNKGNFPGRFSGRQFSNSRSEMNVSTLELGDSALYLCASSLGGQGNTIYFGEGSWLTVV.

This clone turned up a few times. The chain uses TRBV29-1 and TRBJ1-1; D is unresolved. This CDR3 region has 10 residues. Trimming removed 6 bases from V and 1 base from J, with 3 bases in between. Germline V gives CDR1 SQVTM, CDR2 ANQGSEA. This chain's CDR3 is CSVQNTEAFF. The DNA of the CDR3 is TGCAGCGTACAGAACACTGAAGCTTTCTTT. Using reference TRBV29-1 and TRBJ1-1 for the parts outside the CDR3, the full variable domain is SAVISQKPSRDICQRGTSLTIQCQVDSQVTMMFWYRQQPGQSLTLIATANQGSEATYESGFVIDKFPISRPNLTFSTLTVSNMSPEDSSIYLCSVQNTEAFFGQGTRLTVV.

This clone was counted once. The V call is TRBV6-5, the J call TRBJ2-1; D not certain. CDR1 and CDR2 (germline): MNHEY, SVGAGI. V was cut by 11 bases and J by 4 bases, with 12 bases left in between. There are 12 residues in the CDR3. The CDR3 is CAAGFPYNEQFF. The CDR3 DNA follows: TGTGCCGCAGGCTTTCCTTACAATGAGCAGTTCTTC.

The CDR3 nucleotides are TGTGCCAGCAGCCTAGGGGACAATAGCAATCAGCCCCAGCATTTT. Encoded protein: CASSLGDNSNQPQHF. This chain joins TRBV7-8 and TRBJ1-5; D might be TRBD1 (6 bases). The V and J ends lost 5 bases and 0 bases respectively, with 11 bases between them. CDR1 is SGHVS, CDR2 FQNEAQ, per germline. The CDR3 spans 15 residues.

This chain joins TRBV30 and TRBJ1-6, with no clear D. There are 14 residues in the CDR3. Trimming stripped 0 bases from V and 7 bases from J, with 10 bases between. Per the germline V gene, CDR1 is GTSNPN and CDR2 is SVGIG (reference sequence). The CDR3 here is CAWSVGRWNSPLHF. Here the CDR3 DNA reads TGTGCCTGGAGTGTCGGCAGGTGGAATTCACCCCTCCACTTT.

The chain has TRBV29-1 and TRBJ2-7, with 9 bases fitting TRBD1. CDR1 and CDR2 (germline): SQVTM, ANQGSEA. CDR3 length: 13 amino acids. Trimming at V came to 7 bases and at J to 3 bases, leaving 7 bases not matched to a gene. CDR3 nucleotide sequence: TGCAGCGCGGGGGGACAGGGTCACTACGAGCAGTACTTC. This encodes CSAGGQGHYEQYF.

This chain joins TRBV12-5 and TRBJ1-2, with 8 bases that match TRBD1. The germline V gene has CDR1 LGHNT and CDR2 FRNRAP. J lost 9 bases, V lost 6 bases, and 6 bases had no gene match. CDR3 length: 12 residues. The CDR3 here is CASGSGTGRYTF. DNA of the CDR3: TGTGCTAGTGGGTCCGGGACAGGACGCTACACCTTC.

The chain combines TRBV7-6 with TRBJ2-5; TRBD2 matches 13 bases. The germline gives CDR1 SGHVS, CDR2 FNYEAQ. V was pared by 5 bases and J by 4 bases, with 7 bases of the junction left unmatched. CDR3 length: 16 residues. This CDR3 is CASSPTSGGAGETQYF. The CDR3 DNA reads TGTGCCAGCAGCCCAACTAGCGGGGGGGCCGGAGAGACCCAGTACTTC.

V usage is TRBV11-2 and J usage is TRBJ1-2; 8 nucleotides align to TRBD1. The length of the CDR3 is 14 residues. Germline trimming cut 5 bases from V and 4 bases from J; bases unmatched to any gene: 6. The V gene's germline CDR1 is SGHAT and CDR2 FQNNGV. Written as DNA, the CDR3 is TGTGCCAGCAGCCCAGGACAGGGTTCCTATGGCTACACCTTC. Protein product: CASSPGQGSYGYTF.

The chain joins TRBV27 to TRBJ2-5, with 7 bases that match TRBD1. The CDR3 is 16 residues long. Germline V lookup: CDR1 MNHEY, CDR2 SMNVEV (reference sequence). With 3 bases clipped from V and 3 bases from J, the junction kept 10 bases outside the gene matches. The CDR3 DNA reads as TGTGCCAGCAGTTTCAGGGATCCCACAGGGGAAGAGACCCAGTACTTC. This gives the protein CASSFRDPTGEETQYF.

The chain uses TRBV19 and TRBJ2-2; TRBD2 aligns across 7 bases. CDR1 is LNHDA and CDR2 is SQIVND in the germline V gene (reference sequence). V lost 7 bases, J lost 5 bases, and 7 bases stayed unmatched. The CDR3 spans 14 residues. The CDR3 is CASTGGGGTGELFF. The DNA of the CDR3 is TGTGCCAGTACGGGAGGTGGGGGGACCGGGGAGCTGTTTTTT. Complete variable domain (other parts from reference TRBV19 and TRBJ2-2): DGGITQSPKYLFRKEGQNVTLSCEQNLNHDAMYWYRQDPGQGLRLIYYSQIVNDFQKGDIAEGYSVSREKKESFPLTVTSAQKNPTAFYLCASTGGGGTGELFFGEGSRLTVL.

As regards this clone: Mismatch with germline at one junction end may stem from a read error. The genes are TRBV6-5 and TRBJ2-3, with D possibly TRBD1 on 6 matching bases. The CDR3 loop spans 15 amino acids. The germline gives CDR1 MNHEY, CDR2 SVGAGI. CDR3 sequence: CASIYSEQGWDTQYF. In nucleotides, the CDR3 is TGTGCCAGCATTTACAGTGAACAGGGCTGGGATACGCAGTATTTT.

Only a few counts were recorded for this clone. The rearrangement joins TRBV28 to TRBJ1-1; D may be TRBD1 (6 bases). The CDR3 runs to 14 residues. Trimming left V 6 bases short and J 1 base short, with 12 bases between. Germline lookup yields CDR1 MDHEN and CDR2 SYDVKM. CDR3 DNA: TGTGCCAGCAGGCACGTGGACAGGAACACTGAAGCTTTCTTT. This sequence encodes CASRHVDRNTEAFF.

Comments on this clone: One end of the junction fails to match germline, which may point to a read error. The same CDR3 is also encoded by other DNA sequences in this sample. The V gene is TRBV3-1 (or the pseudogene TRBV3-2), the J gene TRBJ1-4, with D perhaps TRBD1 (6 bases). The CDR3 is 16 residues long. CDR1 LGHDT and CDR2 YNNKEL come from the germline V gene (reference sequence). The CDR3 sequence: CASSQENRAFSEKLFF. The DNA for the CDR3 is TGCGCCAGCAGCCAAGAGAACAGGGCTTTTAGTGAAAAACTGTTTTTT.

This clone appeared once. The V and J genes are TRBV18 and TRBJ1-1; D is uncertain. Germline-derived CDR1 and CDR2 are KGHSH and LQKENI. V was cut by 6 bases and J by 8 bases, with 13 bases left in between. The CDR3 contains 12 residues. Here the CDR3 reads CASSEPAREAFF. The CDR3 DNA follows: TGTGCCAGCTCCGAACCGGCGCGGGAAGCTTTCTTT.

The J gene is TRBJ2-5, the V gene TRBV5-4; 8 positions agree with TRBD2. CDR3 length: 14 amino acids. V was clipped by 1 base and J by 5 bases; unmatched bases: 4. The V gene's germline CDR1 is SGHNT and CDR2 YYREEE (reference sequence). This chain's CDR3 is CASSLREGLETQYF. The CDR3 region has the DNA TGTGCCAGCAGCTTGCGGGAGGGCCTCGAGACCCAGTACTTC.

This clone was observed a handful of times. The V call is TRBV28, the J call TRBJ1-3; the match to TRBD1 covers 10 bases. V lost 6 bases, J lost 1 base, and 3 bases stayed unmatched. The CDR3 is 15 residues long. The germline V gene encodes CDR1 MDHEN and CDR2 SYDVKM. The CDR3 sequence is CASRGQGISGNTIYF. CDR3 nucleotides: TGTGCCAGCAGGGGACAGGGGATATCTGGAAACACCATATATTTT.